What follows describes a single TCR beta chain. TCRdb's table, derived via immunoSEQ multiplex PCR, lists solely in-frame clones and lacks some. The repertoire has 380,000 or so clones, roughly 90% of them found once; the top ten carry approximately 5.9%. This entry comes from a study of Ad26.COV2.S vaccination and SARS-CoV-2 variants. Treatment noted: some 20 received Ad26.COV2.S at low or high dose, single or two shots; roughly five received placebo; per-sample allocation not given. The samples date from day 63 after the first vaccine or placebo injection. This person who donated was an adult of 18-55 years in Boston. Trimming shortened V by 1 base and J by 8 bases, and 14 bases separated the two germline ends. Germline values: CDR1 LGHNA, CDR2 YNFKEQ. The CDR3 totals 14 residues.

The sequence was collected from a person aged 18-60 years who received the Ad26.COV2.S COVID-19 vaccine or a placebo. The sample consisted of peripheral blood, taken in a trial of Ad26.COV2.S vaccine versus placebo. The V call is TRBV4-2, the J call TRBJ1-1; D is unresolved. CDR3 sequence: CASSQVDRRSEAFF. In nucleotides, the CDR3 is TGTGCCAGCAGCCAAGTAGATCGGCGGAGCGAAGCTTTCTTT.